Listed below are T cell receptor beta chains from one sample, sequenced in a study of control samples from healthy donors and cancer patients. TCRdb keeps only in-frame clones here, not all; method: immunoSEQ multiplex PCR. The repertoire has about 80,000 clones, roughly 89% of them found once; the top ten carry 4.5% to 7%. Sequenced input: blood. Receptor source: a man aged 45-60 years in good health. Both conserved end residues are part of each CDR3. Fields, in order: J gene, V gene, CDR3 protein.

TRBJ2-7	TRBV18	CASSPGGSLSYEQYF
TRBJ1-6	TRBV6-5	CASRRGRDNSPLHF
TRBJ1-2	TRBV30	CAWETGLNGYTF
TRBJ2-2	TRBV27	CASSPWAVGESTGELFF
TRBJ1-5	TRBV27	CASSFRGDQPQHF
TRBJ1-4	TRBV7-8	CASSRDLSNEKLFF
TRBJ1-4	TRBV3-1/TRBV3-2	CASSQEFGTGNEKLFF
TRBJ2-7	TRBV5-1	CASSRGTGTYEQYF
TRBJ1-1	TRBV11-3	CASSLDVEHPEAFF
TRBJ2-1	TRBV29-1	CSVDRSHNEQFF
TRBJ1-5	TRBV7-8	CASSPDPGTAINQPQHF
TRBJ1-5	TRBV4-1	CASSQDPGQGAQGQPQHF
TRBJ1-6	TRBV7-6	CASSLAPRGGYSPLHF
TRBJ2-5	TRBV7-9	CASSPPGGVGETQYF
TRBJ2-2	TRBV6-6	CASSSTGANTGELFF